This T cell receptor beta chain derives from a study of blood T cell repertoires in COVID-19. Study-wide background: COVID-19 samples, acute and convalescent, were from the United States, Italy and Spain. Sources were T cells, B-cell-depleted T cells, or PBMCs; the material itself was cDNA or gDNA.

Profiling relied on immunoSEQ multiplex PCR, and the TCRdb table lists in-frame clones only, not all of them. This table holds around 280,000 clones, 88% found once. Seattle enrolled patients during active infection and tracked them longitudinally. Germline V lookup: CDR1 LNHDA, CDR2 SQIVND (reference sequence). Between the trimmed V and J ends, which lost 4 bases and 2 bases, there was a span of 9 bases. This CDR3 spans 13 amino acids. The chain employs TRBV19 and TRBJ2-7; the D gene is possibly TRBD2 (5 bases). Sequencing was performed on peripheral blood. The receptor was derived from a young woman with COVID-19, enrolled during active disease. Written as DNA, the CDR3 is TGTGCCAGTAGTACCCAACTAGCCTACGAGCAGTACTTC. Translation: CASSTQLAYEQYF.